Presented here are 32 T cell receptor beta chains from one specimen sequenced in a study of blood T cell repertoires in COVID-19. Produced via immunoSEQ multiplex PCR; TCRdb's table is partial and in-frame only. The sample lists about 180,000 clones; around 86% were seen once. Source material: peripheral blood. These receptors were collected from a woman between 65 and 79 years old with COVID-19, enrolled during active disease.

In its sample, this clone was seen once. The chain employs TRBV19 and TRBJ2-1; possible D gene TRBD1, 6 bases. Between the trimmed V and J ends, which lost 9 bases and 1 base, there was a span of 13 bases. The CDR3 consists of 14 residues. CDR1 is LNHDA, CDR2 SQIVND, per germline (reference sequence). This chain's CDR3 is CASARTDSYNEQFF. The CDR3 DNA reads as TGTGCCAGCGCTCGGACAGATTCCTACAATGAGCAGTTCTTC.

The rearrangement links TRBV6-1 to TRBJ2-7, with D possibly TRBD1 on 7 matching bases. Germline CDR1 MNHNS, CDR2 SASEGT. CDR3 length: 12 residues. V was cut by 5 bases and J by 5 bases, with 10 bases left in between. The DNA of the CDR3 is TGTGCCAGCAGTCGCGGGACAGACGAGCAGTACTTC. This codes for CASSRGTDEQYF.

The chain is built from TRBV24-1 and TRBJ1-2; no clear D gene. The CDR3 spans 14 residues. V was pared by 6 bases and J by 8 bases, with 18 bases between. The V gene's germline CDR1 is KGHDR and CDR2 SFDVKD. CDR3 region: CATSLQKPVEGYTF. The CDR3 bases are TGTGCCACCAGTTTACAGAAACCGGTGGAAGGCTACACCTTC.

The chain is built from TRBV5-1 and TRBJ1-1; unclear D gene. The CDR3 contains 14 residues. In germline, CDR1 is SGHRS, CDR2 YFSETQ. Trimming took 7 bases from V and 0 from J, leaving 13 bases between them. The CDR3 nucleotides are TGCGCCAGCGGGGAGGGAAGTTTGAACACTGAAGCTTTCTTT. Translating it yields CASGEGSLNTEAFF.

The chain links TRBV5-4 to TRBJ2-2, with D perhaps TRBD1 (6 bases). V was shortened by 7 bases and J by 0 bases, with 10 bases between the two germline ends. The germline V gene has CDR1 SGHNT and CDR2 YYREEE (reference sequence). The CDR3 is 14 amino acids. This chain's CDR3 is CASSTGPNTGELFF. In nucleotides, the CDR3 is TGTGCCAGCTCCACAGGGCCGAACACCGGGGAGCTGTTTTTT.

The V call is TRBV2, the J call TRBJ1-2; D is ambiguous. V gave up 8 bases and J gave up 2 bases, with 12 bases separating them. The CDR3 extends over 13 amino acids. The germline CDR1 and CDR2 sequences are SNHLY and FYNNEI. CDR3 nucleotide sequence: TGTGCCAGCCGTCAAAGCCCGAACTATGGCTACACCTTC. Translating it yields CASRQSPNYGYTF.

About this clone itself: Distinct nucleotide sequences in the sample also encode this CDR3. DNA of the CDR3: TGCGCCAGCAGCCCGGGACAGGGTGCCTACGAGCAGTACTTC. Amino acid sequence: CASSPGQGAYEQYF. The chain couples TRBV5-1 to TRBJ2-7; TRBD1 matches 9 bases. Germline assignment: CDR1 SGHRS and CDR2 YFSETQ. Trimming cost V 4 bases and J 2 bases; bases outside gene matches: 4. CDR3 length: 14 amino acids.

J is TRBJ2-7 and V is TRBV18; D possibly corresponds to TRBD2 (5 bases). Germline values: CDR1 KGHSH, CDR2 LQKENI. This CDR3 has 12 amino acids. The ends were cut back, 6 bases at V and 2 bases at J, with 8 bases in the middle. For the CDR3, the DNA is TGTGCCAGCTCCAAGGGAGCCTACGAGCAGTACTTC. Amino acids: CASSKGAYEQYF.

The V gene is TRBV28, the J gene TRBJ1-6; 10 bases fit TRBD1. Germline V gene sequence: CDR1 MDHEN, CDR2 SYDVKM. This CDR3 is built from 14 residues. V shed 6 bases and J 10 bases; nucleotides not matched to a gene: 6. CDR3 coding DNA: TGTGCCAGCAGCCCGGGACAGGGGTGGTCACCCCTCCACTTT. Encoded protein: CASSPGQGWSPLHF.

The chain recombines TRBV2 with TRBJ2-2; the match to TRBD1 covers 8 bases. The CDR3 has 15 residues. V dropped 4 bases and J dropped 4; count of bases not matched to a gene: 5. Germline V lookup: CDR1 SNHLY, CDR2 FYNNEI. CDR3 DNA sequence: TGTGCCAGCAGTGGGACAGGGTGGGCCACCGGGGAGCTGTTTTTT. Protein: CASSGTGWATGELFF.

The rearrangement links TRBV28 to TRBJ2-2, with 11 bases fitting TRBD2. CDR3 size: 14 residues. Germline-derived CDR1 and CDR2 are MDHEN and SYDVKM. The V and J ends lost 6 bases and 6 bases, in that order; junction bases with no gene match: 3. CDR3 region: CASSRLAGSGELFF. CDR3 DNA sequence: TGTGCCAGCAGCCGACTAGCGGGGTCCGGGGAGCTGTTTTTT. Full variable domain (missing parts from reference TRBV28 and TRBJ2-2): DVKVTQSSRYLVKRTGEKVFLECVQDMDHENMFWYRQDPGLGLRLIYFSYDVKMKEKGDIPEGYSVSREKKERFSLILESASTNQTSMYLCASSRLAGSGELFFGEGSRLTVL.

The V call is TRBV28, the J call TRBJ1-5; no reliable D call. CDR1 and CDR2 (germline): MDHEN, SYDVKM. CDR3 length equals 13 residues. Trimming stripped 7 bases from V and 0 bases from J, with 7 bases between. CDR3 region: CASIGDSNQPQHF. The CDR3 DNA reads as TGTGCCAGCATCGGGGATAGCAATCAGCCCCAGCATTTT. The entire variable domain, with the rest obtained from reference TRBV28 and TRBJ1-5, is as follows: DVKVTQSSRYLVKRTGEKVFLECVQDMDHENMFWYRQDPGLGLRLIYFSYDVKMKEKGDIPEGYSVSREKKERFSLILESASTNQTSMYLCASIGDSNQPQHFGDGTRLSIL.

The chain links TRBV9 to TRBJ2-4; 8 bases align to TRBD2. This CDR3 spans 16 amino acids. Trimming cost V 2 bases and J 3 bases; bases outside gene matches: 7. Germline CDR1 SGDLS, CDR2 YYNGEE. The CDR3 coding sequence is TGTGCCAGCAGCGTTTCCGCGGGAGGACTCAAAAACATTCAGTACTTC. Encoded protein: CASSVSAGGLKNIQYF.

V usage is TRBV2 and J usage is TRBJ2-1; TRBD1 is a possible D gene (6 bases). The CDR3 is 15 amino acids. Between the trimmed V and J ends, which lost 8 bases and 0 bases, there was a span of 14 bases. CDR1 is SNHLY, CDR2 FYNNEI, per germline. The CDR3 loop reads CASSKVDSSYNEQFF. The DNA for the CDR3 is TGTGCCAGCTCGAAGGTGGACAGCTCCTACAATGAGCAGTTCTTC.

The V and J genes are TRBV24-1 and TRBJ2-3, with 13 positions matching TRBD2. The V gene's germline CDR1 is KGHDR and CDR2 SFDVKD. The CDR3 spans 18 residues. After removal of 3 bases from V and 4 bases from J, the junction contained 9 bases not matched to a gene. CDR3 residues: CATSDPGLAGKIADTQYF. In DNA form, the CDR3 reads TGTGCCACCAGTGATCCGGGACTAGCGGGAAAGATTGCAGATACGCAGTATTTT.

The chain links TRBV6-5 to TRBJ1-1, with 9 bases lining up with TRBD1. Germline-derived CDR1 and CDR2 are MNHEY and SVGAGI. The J segment lost 5 bases and the V segment lost 4 bases, leaving 11 bases of the junction unmatched. The CDR3 has 16 residues. The CDR3 loop is CASSFRTGGVRTEAFF. The CDR3 DNA follows: TGTGCCAGCAGTTTTAGAACAGGGGGCGTGAGGACTGAAGCTTTCTTT.

The genes are TRBV6-5 and TRBJ2-1; 7 bases agree with TRBD1. Germline V CDR1 and CDR2: MNHEY, SVGAGI. V shed 4 bases, J shed 6 bases, and the junction held 9 bases outside the gene matches. This CDR3 has 15 residues. This CDR3 is CASSSGQVWANEQFF. CDR3 in DNA: TGTGCCAGCAGTTCCGGACAGGTCTGGGCCAATGAGCAGTTCTTC.

J is TRBJ1-1 and V is TRBV12-5, with D unclear. Germline loops: CDR1 LGHNT, CDR2 FRNRAP. Trimming left V 5 bases short and J 7 bases short, with 11 bases between. The CDR3 is made up of 12 amino acids. In nucleotides, the CDR3 is TGTGCTAGTGGTCCCTCCCGGGTTGAAGCTTTCTTT. It encodes CASGPSRVEAFF.

The CDR3 DNA sequence: TGTGCCAGCACCGAGAGGGGGCAGGGCTCGAATTCACCCCTCCACTTT. Translated, it gives CASTERGQGSNSPLHF. The gene calls are TRBV5-4 and TRBJ1-6; 7 nucleotides match TRBD1. The CDR3 sequence is 16 residues long. Trimming cost V 6 bases and J 7 bases; bases outside gene matches: 13. CDR1 and CDR2 (germline): SGHNT, YYREEE (reference sequence).

Comments on this clone: The sample holds other DNA sequences that translate to the same CDR3. This chain connects TRBV5-1 to TRBJ2-1; TRBD1 is a possible D gene (5 bases). V gave up 3 bases and J gave up 1 base, with 11 bases separating them. Germline V gene sequence: CDR1 SGHRS, CDR2 YFSETQ. This CDR3 spans 15 amino acids. For the CDR3, the DNA is TGCGCCAGCAGCTCCTTGGCAGGGTCCTACAATGAGCAGTTCTTC. This encodes CASSSLAGSYNEQFF.

The V gene is TRBV30, the J gene TRBJ1-1; TRBD1 agrees at 8 bases. The CDR3 extends over 12 amino acids. V dropped 3 bases and J dropped 8; count of bases not matched to a gene: 5. Germline V gives CDR1 GTSNPN, CDR2 SVGIG (reference sequence). The CDR3 DNA sequence: TGTGCCTGGAGGGACAGGGAGGTAGAAGCTTTCTTT. Its protein product is CAWRDREVEAFF.

The chain employs TRBV6-5 and TRBJ1-2, with a tentative D call TRBD1 (5 bases). Looked up from germline, CDR1 is MNHEY and CDR2 is SVGAGI. Deletions cut 5 bases from V and 9 bases from J, with 13 bases between. This CDR3 region has 12 residues. The CDR3 nucleotides are TGTGCCAGCAGTCCCCTCGGACAACGCTACACCTTC. Protein product: CASSPLGQRYTF.

The chain has TRBV5-4 and TRBJ2-5, with 9 nucleotides matching TRBD2. The germline CDR1 and CDR2 sequences are SGHNT and YYREEE (reference sequence). CDR3 length equals 16 residues. With 0 bases clipped from V and 1 base from J, the junction kept 4 bases outside the gene matches. The CDR3 DNA sequence: TGTGCCAGCAGCTTGGGGGCTAGCGGGACCCAAGAGACCCAGTACTTC. Translation gives CASSLGASGTQETQYF.

The gene calls are TRBV11-2 and TRBJ2-7; 8 nucleotides agree with TRBD1. The CDR3 runs to 18 residues. The V segment lost 1 base and the J segment 5 bases; nucleotides outside the gene matches: 16. From germline, CDR1 is SGHAT and CDR2 FQNNGV. The CDR3 loop reads CASSLAKPWTRGLNEQYF. The CDR3 nucleotides are TGTGCCAGCAGCTTAGCAAAACCATGGACCAGGGGGCTCAACGAGCAGTACTTC.

This rearrangement joins TRBV6-1 to TRBJ1-2, with 7 bases that match TRBD1. CDR1 is MNHNS, CDR2 SASEGT, per germline. This CDR3 has 15 amino acids. The ends lost 0 bases at V and 5 bases at J; junction bases unmatched: 6. CDR3 sequence reads: CASSEAPGQSYGYTF. The DNA for the CDR3 is TGTGCCAGCAGTGAAGCCCCGGGACAGAGTTATGGCTACACCTTC.

The chain joins TRBV28 to TRBJ1-5; D gene unclear. Trimming removed 11 bases at V and 4 bases at J, with 12 bases between. Germline CDR1 MDHEN, CDR2 SYDVKM. The CDR3 runs to 12 residues. Written as DNA, the CDR3 is TGTGCCGGCGGGCTACTAAATCAGCCCCAGCATTTT. This codes for CAGGLLNQPQHF.

A few counts support this clone. The CDR3 protein is CASQAGLGLQETQYF. CDR3 nucleotides: TGTGCCAGTCAAGCCGGACTTGGTCTCCAAGAGACCCAGTACTTC. This chain links TRBV19 with TRBJ2-5, with TRBD2 as a possible D gene (5 bases). Germline values: CDR1 LNHDA, CDR2 SQIVND (reference sequence). The CDR3 totals 15 residues. V was shortened by 8 bases and J by 1 base, with 17 bases between the two germline ends.

The CDR3 is CASSFAPLGTGIYNSPLHF. The DNA for the CDR3 is TGTGCCAGCAGCTTTGCCCCTTTAGGGACAGGGATTTATAATTCACCCCTCCACTTT. This sequence joins TRBV5-4 and TRBJ1-6, with 9 bases fitting TRBD1. Germline values: CDR1 SGHNT, CDR2 YYREEE (reference sequence). J was trimmed by 4 bases and V by 2 bases; bases with no gene match: 13. This CDR3 has 19 amino acids. The full variable domain, with the rest looked up from reference TRBV5-4 and TRBJ1-6, is ETGVTQSPTHLIKTRGQQVTLRCSSQSGHNTVSWYQQALGQGPQFIFQYYREEENGRGNFPPRFSGLQFPNYSSELNVNALELDDSALYLCASSFAPLGTGIYNSPLHFGNGTRLTVT.

This clone has more than one count but fewer than ten. The chain links TRBV27 to TRBJ1-2; 12 positions match TRBD1. The CDR3 is made up of 17 amino acids. The V segment lost 5 bases and the J segment 7 bases; nucleotides outside the gene matches: 14. Germline V gene sequence: CDR1 MNHEY, CDR2 SMNVEV (reference sequence). The CDR3 is CASSLRPGTGGGGGYTF. In DNA form, the CDR3 reads TGTGCCAGCAGTCTTCGTCCCGGGACAGGGGGCGGGGGTGGCTACACCTTC.

The chain uses TRBV19 and TRBJ1-1; TRBD1 matches 7 bases. This CDR3 contains 16 residues. V shed 7 bases, J shed 3 bases, and the junction held 14 bases outside the gene matches. The germline CDR1 and CDR2 sequences are LNHDA and SQIVND (reference sequence). In nucleotides, the CDR3 is TGTGCCAGTACCACAACAGGGGTAGGTTATTACACTGAAGCTTTCTTT. This encodes CASTTTGVGYYTEAFF. The whole variable domain, filled in from reference TRBV19 and TRBJ1-1, reads DGGITQSPKYLFRKEGQNVTLSCEQNLNHDAMYWYRQDPGQGLRLIYYSQIVNDFQKGDIAEGYSVSREKKESFPLTVTSAQKNPTAFYLCASTTTGVGYYTEAFFGQGTRLTVV.

Turning to this clone: Other DNA sequences in this sample translate to the same CDR3. The chain carries TRBV19 and TRBJ1-5; TRBD1 matches at 7 bases. Trimming took 3 bases from V and 6 from J; bases not matched to a gene: 5. The CDR3 totals 14 residues. The V gene's germline CDR1 is LNHDA and CDR2 SQIVND (reference sequence). The CDR3 region is CASSIRQGSQPQHF. CDR3 in DNA: TGTGCCAGTAGTATTAGACAGGGTAGTCAGCCCCAGCATTTT.

The chain recombines TRBV24-1 with TRBJ2-7; weak D call: TRBD1 (6 bases). CDR1 and CDR2 (germline): KGHDR, SFDVKD. The CDR3 covers 15 residues. The V gene lost 1 base and the J gene lost 2 bases, with 11 bases spanning the gap. The CDR3 spells CATSDLSTGPYEQYF. CDR3 DNA sequence: TGTGCCACCAGTGATTTAAGCACAGGGCCCTACGAGCAGTACTTC.